These T cell receptor beta chains were read from a single sample in a study of vaccination and CD4 T cells after COVID-19. Their recognized antigens are unknown. TCRdb re-analysed the PCR reads in MiXCR, keeping a single row per CDR3 protein. The sample shows approximately 16,000 distinct CDR3 sequences, approximately 50% of them seen only once. Specimen: CD4+ T cells from blood, cultured in vitro, collected before SARS-CoV-2 vaccination. The receptors stem from a human donor who had recovered from COVID-19. The CDR3 runs from the conserved cysteine through the conserved F or W. D genes are given only for firm matches. Not all rows give a size; the values are once, few, many and, for expanded clones, a class.

>TRBJ1-2|14|NA|TRBV29-1|TRBD1
CSVPQGDTLYGYTF
TGCAGCGTCCCCCAGGGGGACACCCTCTATGGCTACACCTTC
>TRBJ1-1|17|NA|TRBV27|NA
CASSPRVREGGGTEAFF
TGTGCCAGCAGCCCACGCGTTCGGGAGGGAGGGGGAACTGAAGCTTTCTTT
>TRBJ1-5|14|few|TRBV20-1|NA
CSATWGRSNQPQHF
TGCAGTGCTACCTGGGGCAGGAGCAATCAGCCCCAGCATTTT
>TRBJ2-1|13|once|TRBV19|NA
CASSIGRYNEQFF
TGTGCCAGTAGTATAGGGCGGTACAATGAGCAGTTCTTC
>TRBJ2-7|12|few|TRBV27|NA
CASSPPSYEQYF
TGTGCCAGCAGCCCCCCCTCCTACGAGCAGTACTTC
>TRBJ1-5|15|NA|TRBV7-2|NA
CASSLAGQGNQPQHF
TGTGCCAGCAGCTTAGCGGGGCAGGGAAATCAGCCCCAGCATTTT
>TRBJ1-2|15|NA|TRBV19|NA
CASSTWESFSYGYTF
TGTGCCAGTAGTACCTGGGAGAGCTTCTCCTATGGCTACACCTTC
>TRBJ2-1|16|few|TRBV10-2|NA
CASSEVRYGSYNEQFF
TGCGCCAGCAGTGAGGTGCGGTATGGCTCCTACAATGAGCAGTTCTTC
>TRBJ1-2|15|once|TRBV6-2/TRBV6-3|TRBD1
CASSLDGQGIYGYTF
TGTGCCAGCAGCCTCGACGGACAGGGGATCTATGGCTACACCTTC
>TRBJ2-1|16|NA|TRBV6-2/TRBV6-3|TRBD2
CASANPSTSGYNEQFF
TGTGCCAGCGCCAACCCGTCTACTAGCGGCTACAATGAGCAGTTCTTC
>TRBJ2-7|16|NA|TRBV11-3|TRBD2
CASSPGLAGSPGEQYF
TGTGCCAGCAGCCCTGGACTAGCGGGTTCCCCCGGGGAGCAGTACTTC
>TRBJ2-3|15|NA|TRBV7-2|NA
CASSRGVRRGDTQYF
TGTGCCAGCAGCCGAGGGGTCAGGCGTGGAGATACGCAGTATTTT
>TRBJ1-3|13|NA|TRBV6-2/TRBV6-3|NA
CASRTASGNTIYF
TGTGCCAGCAGGACAGCGTCTGGAAACACCATATATTTT
>TRBJ2-7|14|NA|TRBV7-8|NA
CASSLRAGSYEQYF
TGTGCCAGCAGCTTAAGGGCAGGCTCCTACGAGCAGTACTTC
>TRBJ2-1|16|once|TRBV20-1|TRBD1
CSAIDLGQVPYNEQFF
TGCAGTGCTATAGATCTGGGACAGGTCCCCTACAATGAGCAGTTCTTC
>TRBJ2-5|17|NA|TRBV11-2|TRBD2
CASSLGSGGREGETQYF
TGTGCCAGCAGCTTAGGATCGGGAGGGAGAGAAGGGGAGACCCAGTACTTC
>TRBJ2-1|15|few|TRBV7-2|TRBD1
CASSFDRGHGNEQFF
TGTGCCAGCAGCTTCGACAGGGGGCATGGAAATGAGCAGTTCTTC
>TRBJ2-7|13|NA|TRBV7-2|TRBD1
CASSRDRLYEQYF
TGTGCCAGCAGCCGGGACAGACTCTACGAGCAGTACTTC
>TRBJ1-1|17|NA|TRBV11-2|TRBD1
CASSQGTVAGAVTEAFF
TGTGCCAGCAGCCAAGGGACAGTGGCGGGTGCGGTGACTGAAGCTTTCTTT
>TRBJ2-1|16|NA|TRBV6-5|TRBD2
CASSSSLAGTYNEQFF
TGTGCCAGCAGTTCTTCACTAGCGGGTACTTACAATGAGCAGTTCTTC
>TRBJ2-5|16|NA|TRBV5-4|TRBD2
CASSLEGGRFQETQYF
TGTGCCAGCAGCTTGGAGGGCGGGAGATTCCAAGAGACCCAGTACTTC
>TRBJ2-6|18|NA|TRBV6-5|NA
CASSYRSQFYSGANVLTF
TGTGCCAGCAGTTACAGGAGCCAATTTTACTCTGGGGCCAACGTCCTGACTTTC
>TRBJ1-1|15|NA|TRBV5-4|NA
CASSPPTGTNTEAFF
TGTGCCAGCAGCCCACCTACCGGGACAAACACTGAAGCTTTCTTT
>TRBJ1-6|17|NA|TRBV7-3|TRBD1
CASSQTGESPYNSPLHF
TGTGCCAGCAGCCAGACAGGGGAGAGCCCCTATAATTCACCCCTCCACTTT
>TRBJ2-7|14|NA|TRBV27|TRBD2
CATSLVGGSYEQYF
TGTGCCACATCCCTAGTGGGAGGGTCCTACGAGCAGTACTTC
>TRBJ1-2|17|NA|TRBV5-4|TRBD1
CASSGTVGRAANYGYTF
TGTGCCAGCAGCGGGACAGTGGGGCGGGCCGCTAACTATGGCTACACCTTC
>TRBJ1-1|17|NA|TRBV6-5|TRBD1
CASSYDPGGALNTEAFF
TGTGCCAGCAGTTACGACCCAGGGGGCGCGCTGAACACTGAAGCTTTCTTT
>TRBJ1-5|17|once|TRBV18|TRBD1
CASSPTRTGGNNQPQHF
TGTGCCAGCTCACCGACCCGGACAGGGGGGAACAATCAGCCCCAGCATTTT
>TRBJ2-2|14|NA|TRBV6-2/TRBV6-3|TRBD1
CASRRTGAGGELFF
TGTGCCAGCAGAAGGACAGGGGCGGGCGGGGAGCTGTTTTTT